The subject of this entry is one T cell receptor (beta chain). This clonotype was picked up many times. It has no known antigen specificity. Per-base quality was not reported, and no clone a single base away is much larger than it. The CDR3 contains 18 residues, cysteine and phenylalanine counted. Solely the CDR3 DNA is kept, with 54 bases framed from the first base. V trim: 4 bases; J trim: 7 bases; unmatched bases: 16. Per the germline V gene, SGHRS is the CDR1 and YFSETQ is the CDR2. The time point label, as the study defines it: technical triplicate 3. For the unsorted PBMC libraries, 2 million PBMCs were stored in RNAlater at -80 degrees C until RNA extraction and were used to generate the libraries. Peripheral blood was subjected to Ficoll-Hypaque density gradient centrifugation to isolate PBMCs, which were then cryopreserved in liquid nitrogen. To synthesize cDNA, template-switch 5'RACE was performed with a primer carrying a 10-nucleotide random unique molecular identifier so that each TCR transcript was tagged. Every sequencing run covered 15-18 subjects and yielded more than 180 million TCR-beta sequences. The RNeasy kit was used for extraction of total RNA. TCR-beta VDJ regions were amplified with primers for the TCR constant region and the 5'RACE anchor, using the KAPA Real-time Library Amplification kit. A first PCR added sample indexes and Illumina adaptors, after which a second PCR increased the library yield. After Ampure bead purification, the TCR product of roughly 650 bp was size-selected on a 2% E-gel SizeSelection system. Library quality was checked on a Bioanalyzer, concentration was measured with Qubit, and libraries were quantified with the Kapa Library Quantification kit before pooling. An Illumina HiSeq 2500 sequenced the libraries paired-end 2 x 150 bp. To increase sequence diversity, roughly 25-31% phiX was spiked into each library pool. The authors' pipeline ran thus. Quality-filtered reads were processed with the UMI-based MiGEC pipeline, which removed over 75% of raw TCR sequences during error correction. VDJ genes were aligned to IMGT germline references, and each clonotype was defined by a unique CDR3 amino acid sequence together with V-J genes. Clonal expansion, Shannon diversity, and CDR3 relatedness (CalcPairwiseDistances, ClusterSamples) were evaluated with VDJtools, and phylogenetic trees were built with CLCbio workbench. Using coefficient-of-variation modelling across technical triplicates, the study counted a clone as expanded if it had at least 8 unique UMIs. TCRdb reprocessed the public reads (quality trimming at Q25 with fastp, clone calling with MiXCR) and kept in-frame beta chains. All rows with the same CDR3 protein become a single entry with the most common DNA and genes. The V and J calls follow TCRdb's processing rather than the paper's. Within this sample are about 44,000 distinct CDR3 sequences, with 20% to 25% of them counted one time only. Roughly 4% of the sample belongs to the ten largest clones.

The sample belongs to a study of neurological immune-mediated disorders (dated by TCRdb to between 2018 and 2021). Describing the broader study: Peripheral blood TCR-beta repertoires from patients with HTLV-I-associated myelopathy (HAM/TSP), patients with multiple sclerosis, and healthy controls were compared in the study using UMI-based sequencing. The cohort included some 68 subjects: some 14 with HAM/TSP, about 34 with multiple sclerosis, and approximately 20 healthy controls. Technical triplicate libraries were sequenced to precisely calculate how much the frequency of each individual clone varied. Longitudinal samples, technical triplicates and paired sorted CD4+ and CD8+ T-cell subsets, alongside PBMC samples, were included among the approximately 110 TCR-beta libraries.

Overall study results and their limits: Across subjects, expanded clones never shared an identical CDR3 amino acid sequence, which suggests that the TCR-beta repertoires in every group were private. TCR clonal expansion was greatest in HAM/TSP patients and smallest in MS patients, who ranked below even healthy controls.

Specimen: PBMCs. The chain was built from TRBV5-1 and TRBJ2-3; 12 bases in the junction line up with TRBD2. This clonotype was sampled from a man between 60 and 75 years old with HTLV-1-associated myelopathy (HAM/TSP). The CDR3 has the sequence CASSTLPSGRAGGYTQYF. The bases are TGCGCCAGCAGCACCCTTCCTAGCGGGAGGGCCGGTGGGTATACGCAGTATTTT. With the portions outside the CDR3 filled from the reference TRBV5-1 and TRBJ2-3 genes, the complete variable region becomes KAGVTQTPRYLIKTRGQQVTLSCSPISGHRSVSWYQQTPGQGLQFLFEYFSETQRNKGNFPGRFSGRQFSNSRSEMNVSTLELGDSALYLCASSTLPSGRAGGYTQYFGPGTRLTVL.